Listed below are T cell receptor beta chains from one sample, sequenced in a study of human T cells and chemical hapten exposure. TCRdb processed the reads anew with MiXCR; each CDR3 protein has one entry. The sample has 120,000 or so distinct CDR3 sequences, 6.5% to 10% seen once. The specimen sequenced was whole blood. Every receptor here comes from a human donor in good health. Some clones in this sample may be carry-over from other donors' samples. CDR3s include the opening cysteine and the closing phenylalanine or tryptophan. The order of the fields is D gene, J gene, V gene, clone size, CDR3 protein, CDR3 DNA. The D gene is left open where the match is weak. Clone size, where shown, is once, few, many, or a class for clones that have expanded.

d_call: TRBD2; j_call: TRBJ2-3; v_call: TRBV30; clone_size: NA; cdr3_aa: CAWSVASGRAGTDTQYF; cdr3_nt: TGTGCCTGGAGTGTTGCTAGCGGGAGGGCCGGGACAGATACGCAGTATTTT
d_call: TRBD2; j_call: TRBJ2-1; v_call: TRBV11-2; clone_size: few; cdr3_aa: CASSLLAGRDEQFF; cdr3_nt: TGTGCCAGCAGCCTACTAGCGGGGCGGGATGAGCAGTTCTTC
d_call: NA; j_call: TRBJ2-4; v_call: TRBV29-1; clone_size: many; cdr3_aa: CSEGQAKNIQYF; cdr3_nt: TGCAGCGAAGGACAAGCCAAAAACATTCAGTACTTC
d_call: NA; j_call: TRBJ2-3; v_call: TRBV11-3; clone_size: NA; cdr3_aa: CASSQQVGDTQYF; cdr3_nt: TGTGCCAGCAGCCAGCAGGTCGGGGATACGCAGTATTTT
d_call: NA; j_call: TRBJ1-1; v_call: TRBV7-9; clone_size: many; cdr3_aa: CASSLGGTGNTEAFF; cdr3_nt: TGTGCCAGCAGCTTAGGAGGCACCGGGAACACTGAAGCTTTCTTT
d_call: TRBD1; j_call: TRBJ1-5; v_call: TRBV20-1; clone_size: many; cdr3_aa: CSARIRDRGADSNQPQHF; cdr3_nt: TGCAGTGCCAGGATTCGGGACAGGGGAGCGGACAGCAATCAGCCCCAGCATTTT
d_call: NA; j_call: TRBJ2-5; v_call: TRBV12-3/TRBV12-4; clone_size: many; cdr3_aa: CASSPDGEETQYF; cdr3_nt: TGTGCCAGCAGTCCGGACGGAGAAGAGACCCAGTACTTC
d_call: NA; j_call: TRBJ2-7; v_call: TRBV20-1; clone_size: few; cdr3_aa: CSARPLIRAFLNEQYF; cdr3_nt: TGCAGTGCTAGGCCGCTGATCAGGGCGTTCCTGAACGAGCAGTACTTC
d_call: TRBD2; j_call: TRBJ2-1; v_call: TRBV6-2/TRBV6-3; clone_size: NA; cdr3_aa: CASSYGPEGRGAHNEQFF; cdr3_nt: TGTGCCAGCAGTTACGGGCCCGAGGGGCGGGGGGCACACAATGAGCAGTTCTTC
d_call: NA; j_call: TRBJ1-2; v_call: TRBV6-2/TRBV6-3; clone_size: few; cdr3_aa: CASSQGIYGYTF; cdr3_nt: TGTGCCAGCAGTCAAGGGATCTATGGCTACACCTTC